This is a list of T cell receptor beta chains from one sample in a study of shared T cell receptors in the human thymus. Some clones are missing from TCRdb's copy, which holds only in-frame ones; the method was immunoSEQ multiplex PCR. The data hold roughly 500,000 clones, with about 84% observed a single time. These records were also assigned to another study, of human thymus T cells.

The specimen sequenced was thymocytes. Receptors originate from a boy in the first two years of life with a congenital heart defect. The CDR3 runs from the conserved cysteine through the conserved F or W. D genes are given only for firm matches. Some rows have no size entry. The others give once, few or many, or a class for an expanded clone.

V gene	J gene	clone size	D gene	CDR3 protein	CDR3 DNA
TRBV7-9	TRBJ1-2	NA	NA	CASSENYGYTF	TGTGCCAGCAGCGAGAACTATGGCTACACCTTC
TRBV27	TRBJ1-4	NA	TRBD1	CASSFFREQGAFINEKLFF	TGTGCCAGCAGTTTTTTTCGGGAACAGGGGGCGTTTATCAATGAAAAACTGTTTTTT
TRBV20-1	TRBJ2-5	NA	NA	CSDRGGETQYF	TGCAGTGACAGGGGAGGAGAGACCCAGTACTTC
TRBV9	TRBJ2-5	NA	TRBD1	CASSPTSTGDETQYF	TGTGCCAGCAGCCCCACCTCCACAGGGGATGAGACCCAGTACTTC
TRBV5-4	TRBJ2-7	once	TRBD1	CASSSRDRGGYEQYF	TGTGCCAGCAGCTCCCGGGACAGGGGGGGCTACGAGCAGTACTTC
TRBV9	TRBJ1-3	NA	TRBD1	CASSGIGTAGNTIYF	TGTGCCAGCAGCGGGATCGGGACAGCTGGAAACACCATATATTTT
TRBV12-5	TRBJ2-7	NA	NA	CASGLVIGEYTYEQYF	TGTGCTAGTGGTTTGGTAATCGGGGAGTATACCTACGAGCAGTACTTC
TRBV5-4	TRBJ2-2	NA	NA	CASSAGVTGELFF	TGTGCCAGCAGCGCCGGGGTAACCGGGGAGCTGTTTTTT
TRBV5-1	TRBJ2-1	once	TRBD1	CASSLESGTAYNEQFF	TGCGCCAGCAGCTTGGAGTCCGGGACAGCCTACAATGAGCAGTTCTTC
TRBV12-5	TRBJ1-1	NA	NA	CASVHGGKKNTEAFF	TGTGCTAGTGTGCACGGGGGAAAGAAGAACACTGAAGCTTTCTTT
TRBV10-1	TRBJ2-1	NA	NA	CAPFSGSHHNEQFF	TGCGCCCCCTTCAGCGGTTCTCACCACAATGAGCAGTTCTTC
TRBV11-2	TRBJ2-1	NA	TRBD2	CASSSIQVAGVYEQFF	TGTGCCAGCAGCTCAATTCAGGTAGCGGGAGTCTATGAGCAGTTCTTC
TRBV5-1	TRBJ2-1	NA	NA	CASMVYRAQGIPYNEQFF	TGCGCCAGCATGGTTTACAGGGCCCAGGGTATCCCCTACAATGAGCAGTTCTTC
TRBV6-1	TRBJ2-1	NA	TRBD2	CASRAGGSSYNEQFF	TGTGCCAGCAGAGCGGGGGGAAGCTCCTACAATGAGCAGTTCTTC
TRBV10-2	TRBJ1-4	NA	TRBD1	CATYRRGHEKLFF	TGCGCCACCTATCGCAGGGGGCATGAAAAACTGTTTTTT
TRBV27	TRBJ2-7	NA	TRBD1	CASSSGTGDEQYF	TGTGCCAGCAGTTCCGGGACAGGCGACGAGCAGTACTTC
TRBV4-1	TRBJ2-7	NA	NA	CASSLKTTGNYEQYF	TGCGCCAGCAGCCTAAAGACGACGGGAAACTACGAGCAGTACTTC
TRBV28	TRBJ2-2	NA	TRBD1	CASSRQGRDVERTGELFF	TGTGCCAGCAGTCGACAGGGCCGGGACGTAGAACGCACCGGGGAGCTGTTTTTT